Shown below are 7 T cell receptor beta chains from a single sample sequenced in a study of T cell responses to AZD1222 COVID-19 vaccine. The data were produced by immunoSEQ multiplex PCR, yet TCRdb's version contains in-frame clones alone and is incomplete. The table records tens of thousands of clones, 90% to 95% of them present only once. The sample was peripheral blood, taken on day 0 of AZD1222 vaccination. These receptors were collected from an adult in good health.

A few counts support this clone. The genes are TRBV5-7 and TRBJ1-5, with D possibly matching TRBD1 (5 bases). TRBV5-7 qualifies as an ORF whose function is uncertain. The CDR3 sequence is 15 residues long. Trimming removed 4 bases at V and 5 bases at J, with 16 bases between. As DNA, the CDR3 is TGTGCCAGCAGCCCCGGTGAGGGGCGGGATCAGCCCCAGCATTTT. Protein: CASSPGEGRDQPQHF.

CDR3 DNA: TGTGCCAGCAGTTTACAGGGCCATCAGCCCCAGCATTTT. It codes for CASSLQGHQPQHF. The rearrangement links TRBV12-3 or TRBV12-4 to TRBJ1-5; D may be TRBD1 (5 bases). The V end was cut by 2 bases, the J end by 5 bases, with 7 bases between. The length of the CDR3 is 13 residues.

The chain is built from TRBV21-1 and TRBJ1-6; the table names TRBD1, a call not compared with the DNA. TRBV21-1 is flagged as a pseudogene. The CDR3 consists of 21 residues. The CDR3 DNA reads TGTGCCAGCAGCAAAGGAGGACAGGGAGGAAAATTGGGCCAAAATCAGTCACCCCTCCACTTT. Its translation is CASSKGGQGGKLGQNQSPLHF.

This clone was picked up a small number of times. The chain combines TRBV6-5 with TRBJ1-6; D unclear. Germline CDR1 is MNHEY and CDR2 is SVGAGI. Trimming left V 2 bases short and J 7 bases short, with 12 bases between. The CDR3 length is 15 residues. CDR3 sequence (DNA): TGTGCCAGCAGTTACAGAGAGGGAACCAATTCACCCCTCCACTTT. Encoded protein: CASSYREGTNSPLHF.

The chain links TRBV5-1 to TRBJ2-3; D not certain. In germline, CDR1 is SGHRS, CDR2 YFSETQ. The CDR3 spans 14 residues. Trimming removed 4 bases from V and 0 bases from J, with 9 bases in between. In DNA form, the CDR3 reads TGCGCCAGCAGCCCCCCCCCTAGCACAGATACGCAGTATTTT. Translated: CASSPPPSTDTQYF.

This clone was seen just once. The chain employs TRBV11-2 and TRBJ2-3; no clear D. Germline CDR1 is SGHAT and CDR2 is FQNNGV. V was cut by 4 bases and J by 2 bases, with 4 bases left in between. The CDR3 runs 12 residues. CDR3 residues: CASSSFTDTQYF. As DNA, the CDR3 is TGTGCCAGCAGCTCTTTCACAGATACGCAGTATTTT.

Notes on this clone: A read error may account for a junction end that differs from germline. The chain's CDR3 is CASSEALMDRGNF. Here the CDR3 DNA reads TGTGCCAGCAGTGAAGCGCTTATGGACAGGGGGAACTTC. The chain recombines TRBV6-1 with TRBJ2-7; 10 bases agree with TRBD1. Germline V gene data show CDR1 as MNHNS and CDR2 as SASEGT. This CDR3 spans 13 amino acids.